This T cell receptor beta chain was found in a study of T cells in Graves' hyperthyroidism and ophthalmopathy. General observations from the study: In validation, the model predicted ophthalmopathy. These predictions came a median about 6.2 months before onset. Most expanded thyroid clonotypes above 0.001 also appeared in blood.

TCR beta CDR3 sequences were amplified from RNA transcripts. First-round RT-PCR of the TCR CDR3 relied on the HTBI primer set. Each CDR3 protein gets one entry after TCRdb re-called the multiplex PCR reads with MiXCR. The data contain about 640,000 distinct CDR3 sequences, around 20% of them singletons. Together with thyroid ultrasound, orbital computed tomography, serum thyroxine and TRAb, clinical symptoms were used for diagnoses. In its sample, this clonotype was seen many times. As yet, its antigen is unknown. CDR1 and CDR2 from the germline V gene are DFQATT and SNEGSKA (reference sequence). The length of the CDR3 is 13 residues.

This TCR came from a man aged 30-40 years with Graves' ophthalmopathy. The chain links TRBV20-1 to TRBJ2-3, with 10 bases that match TRBD2. Input material: blood. The CDR3 sequence is CSGEREGTDTQYF. The CDR3 DNA is TGCAGCGGAGAGCGGGAGGGGACAGATACGCAGTATTTT.